One sample yielded the 7 T cell receptor beta chains listed below, sequenced in a study of tissue T cells after allogeneic stem cell transplantation. TCRdb's copy holds only in-frame clones and misses some; the assay was immunoSEQ multiplex PCR. The sample has 2,000 to 3,000 clones, more than 45% seen once; the top ten hold roughly 14%. Time point in this sample: mouse harvest day 14 after allogeneic transplant. Tail vein injection delivered 10^7 T-cell-depleted bone marrow cells and 10^6 splenic CD5+ T cells. Material for sequencing was gut tissue. The receptor source for this set is a female BALB/c mouse given C57BL/6 T cells with graft-versus-host disease after an allogeneic hematopoietic cell transplant.

In regard to this clone: The listed genes are named as in mouse. Read sequence stops 1 residue before the CDR3 end, and the germline J gene provides the missing end. This chain joins TRBV26 and TRBJ1-1; 8 bases align to TRBD1. CDR1 and CDR2 from the germline V gene are KGHPV and FQNQEV (reference sequence). CDR3 length: 14 residues. With V trimmed by 2 bases and J by 3 bases, 2 bases remained unmatched. The sequenced CDR3 bases are TGTGCCAGCAGTCTGCAGGGGGCAGACACAGAAGTCTTC. Amino acid sequence: CASSLQGADTEVF. The entire CDR3 protein reads CASSLQGADTEVFF.

As concerns this clone: Gene labels here are mouse ones. The CDR3 end falls 1 residue outside the read, so it is completed with the germline J gene. The V gene is TRBV15, the J gene TRBJ1-1, with 7 bases lining up with TRBD1. Trimming cost V 6 bases and J 7 bases; bases outside gene matches: 5. Per the germline V gene, CDR1 is SGHND and CDR2 is FRSKSL. The CDR3 has 12 residues. The chain's CDR3 is CASRLGQKEVFF. CDR3 bases read: TGTGCCAGCAGGCTGGGACAGAAAGAAGTCTTC.

Worth noting for this clone: Mouse names are used for the genes. The read gets to within 1 residue of the CDR3 end, and the germline J gene fills in the rest. The rearrangement joins TRBV16 to TRBJ1-4, with 11 bases identical to TRBD1. CDR1 is SGHSA and CDR2 is FRNQAP in the germline V gene. This CDR3 has 15 amino acids. With V trimmed by 5 bases and J by 7 bases, 6 bases remained unmatched. The CDR3 reads CASSRTGGAGERLFF. Partial CDR3 DNA: TGTGCAAGCAGCAGGACAGGGGGCGCCGGCGAAAGATTATTT.

Note on this clone: Gene names refer to mouse genes. The read is 1 residue too short to cover the CDR3 end, so that end is filled in from the germline J gene. V and J are TRBV3 and TRBJ1-3, with no clear D. This CDR3 contains 14 residues. The V gene lost 6 bases and the J gene lost 0 bases, with 9 bases spanning the gap. From germline, CDR1 is SNHLY and CDR2 FYNGKV (reference sequence). CDR3: CASSKTNSGNTLYF. Incomplete CDR3 DNA: TGTGCCAGCAGTAAGACAAATTCTGGAAATACGCTCTAT.

With respect to this clone: Gene names and germline refer to mouse. Read coverage stops 1 residue before the CDR3 terminus; the germline J gene supplies the remainder. The chain is built from TRBV12-1 and TRBJ2-5, with 9 bases fitting TRBD2. The CDR3 is made up of 15 amino acids. Germline V gives CDR1 SGHSN, CDR2 HYEKVE. Trimming took 1 base from V and 7 from J; bases not matched to a gene: 8. CDR3 residues: CASSLGTGSENTQYF. The CDR3 bases that were read are TGTGCCAGCTCTCTGGGGACTGGGAGTGAAAACACCCAGTAC. The variable domain in full, with the rest retrieved from reference TRBV12-1 and TRBJ2-5, is DSGVVQSPRHIIKEKGGRSVLTCIPISGHSNVVWYQQTLGKELKFLIQHYEKVERDKGFLPSRFSVQQFDDYHSEMNMSALELEDSAMYFCASSLGTGSENTQYFGPGTRLLVL.

There are a few counts of this clone. All gene names here are mouse names. Sequencing ends 1 residue short of the CDR3 end; the germline J gene provides the rest. The chain has TRBV26 and TRBJ1-2; D not certain. Germline-derived CDR1 and CDR2 are KGHPV and FQNQEV (reference sequence). Deletions cut 5 bases from V and 0 bases from J, with 4 bases between. The CDR3 extends over 12 amino acids. CDR3: CASSTTNSDYTF. Incomplete CDR3 DNA: TGTGCCAGCAGTACAACAAACTCCGACTACACC. Together with reference TRBV26 and TRBJ1-2, the CDR3 gives the full variable domain: NSKVIQTPRYLVKGQGQKAKMRCIPEKGHPVVFWYQQNKNNEFKFLINFQNQEVLQQIDMTEKRFSAECPSNSPCSLEIQSSEAGDSALYLCASSTTNSDYTFGSGTRLLVI.

Notes on this clone: Germline and genes here are mouse. Read sequence stops 1 residue before the CDR3 end, and the germline J gene provides the missing end. The genes are TRBV13-3 and TRBJ1-2; no clear D. Germline assignment: CDR1 NNHDY and CDR2 SYVADS. The CDR3 spans 13 residues. Deletions cut 5 bases from V and 0 bases from J, with 8 bases between. The CDR3 bases that were read are TGTGCCAGCAGGAGACAAGCAAACTCCGACTACACC. Protein sequence: CASRRQANSDYT. The whole CDR3 is CASRRQANSDYTF.